A single sample is the source of the 23 T cell receptor beta chains below, sequenced in a study of T cell responses to AZD1222 COVID-19 vaccine. This table comes from immunoSEQ multiplex PCR, and its TCRdb copy is limited to in-frame clones, with some not included. This table has approximately 88,000 clones, roughly nine tenths appearing once. Source: peripheral blood, taken on day 0 of AZD1222 vaccination. Receptor source: an adult in good health.

This clone appeared a single time. The chain is built from TRBV2 and TRBJ2-2; no clear D. V gave up 5 bases and J gave up 4 bases, with 11 bases separating them. Germline lookup yields CDR1 SNHLY and CDR2 FYNNEI. The CDR3 length is 14 residues. The CDR3 DNA follows: TGTGCCAGCAGTCTTTTACCGACCACCGGGGAGCTGTTTTTT. Its protein product is CASSLLPTTGELFF.

This clone appeared a single time. The chain combines TRBV9 with TRBJ2-2; a possible D gene is TRBD2 (5 bases). The CDR3 contains 16 residues. In germline, CDR1 is SGDLS, CDR2 YYNGEE. V was trimmed by 0 bases and J by 6 bases, leaving 15 bases between them. For the CDR3, the DNA is TGTGCCAGCAGCGTAGTAGTGAGGGCAATGGCCGGGGAGCTGTTTTTT. This codes for CASSVVVRAMAGELFF.

The chain combines TRBV5-1 with TRBJ2-7, with TRBD2 matching 11 bases. Per the germline V gene, CDR1 is SGHRS and CDR2 is YFSETQ. V shed 0 bases, J shed 2 bases, and the junction held 7 bases outside the gene matches. This CDR3 has 17 amino acids. In DNA, the CDR3 is TGCGCCAGCAGCTTGGCGGCTAGCGGGAGGTTGGCCTACGAGCAGTACTTC. Protein: CASSLAASGRLAYEQYF.

The V and J genes are TRBV28 and TRBJ1-2; TRBD1 matches at 9 bases. V was clipped by 5 bases and J by 8 bases; unmatched bases: 9. The CDR3 has 14 residues. Germline lookup yields CDR1 MDHEN and CDR2 SYDVKM. CDR3 bases: TGTGCCAGCAGTACCGGACAGGGGCTTTGGGGCTACACCTTC. Its translation is CASSTGQGLWGYTF.

The V gene is TRBV11-2, the J gene TRBJ2-7; TRBD1 matches 10 bases. The CDR3 is 18 residues long. CDR1 and CDR2 (germline): SGHAT, FQNNGV. Germline trimming cut 0 bases from V and 0 bases from J; bases unmatched to any gene: 8. CDR3 bases: TGTGCCAGCAGCTTAGATCGATGGGACAGGGGTAACTCCTACGAGCAGTACTTC. As protein: CASSLDRWDRGNSYEQYF.

The chain recombines TRBV9 with TRBJ1-2, with D uncertain. V lost 5 bases, J lost 4 bases, and 6 bases lay in between. The germline gives CDR1 SGDLS, CDR2 YYNGEE. This CDR3 region has 11 residues. As DNA, the CDR3 is TGTGCCAGCAGTCAGTCCTATGGCTACACCTTC. It translates to CASSQSYGYTF.

The chain couples TRBV7-2 to TRBJ2-1, with 8 nucleotides matching TRBD2. CDR1 is SGHTA and CDR2 is FQGNSA in the germline V gene. The CDR3 length is 15 residues. The V and J ends lost 6 bases and 8 bases, in that order; junction bases with no gene match: 12. The CDR3 sequence is CASRKISGIGDEQFF. CDR3 nucleotide sequence: TGTGCCAGCAGGAAAATTAGCGGGATCGGCGATGAGCAGTTCTTC.

This rearrangement joins TRBV7-9 to TRBJ2-6, with TRBD1 as a possible D gene (7 bases). Germline CDR1 and CDR2: SEHNR and FQNEAQ (reference sequence). The CDR3 runs 16 residues. V was shortened by 6 bases and J by 4 bases, with 16 bases between the two germline ends. The CDR3 bases are TGTGCCAGCAGGCACACAGGGGAGGCCGGGGCCAACGTCCTGACTTTC. Its protein product is CASRHTGEAGANVLTF.

The rearrangement links TRBV6-2 or TRBV6-3 to TRBJ2-1; 9 positions agree with TRBD2. From germline, CDR1 is MNHEY and CDR2 SVGEGT. The CDR3 spans 21 residues. V was clipped by 2 bases and J by 4 bases; unmatched bases: 21. CDR3 residues: CASSYPDLAGTSPGPYNEQFF. For the CDR3, the DNA is TGTGCCAGCAGTTACCCGGACCTAGCGGGAACTTCCCCCGGGCCGTACAATGAGCAGTTCTTC.

This clone was counted a few times. This chain joins TRBV19 and TRBJ2-1; D is unclear. V lost 6 bases and J 6 bases, leaving 15 bases between the germline ends. This CDR3 is 14 amino acids long. CDR1 and CDR2 (germline): LNHDA, SQIVND (reference sequence). This chain's CDR3 is CASRPGSTLNEQFF. CDR3 nucleotide sequence: TGTGCCAGTAGACCCGGGTCCACCCTCAATGAGCAGTTCTTC.

The chain uses TRBV6-6 and TRBJ1-4, with D possibly TRBD1 on 6 matching bases. V lost 6 bases and J 2 bases, leaving 16 bases between the germline ends. Germline V CDR1 and CDR2: MNHNY, SVGAGI (reference sequence). CDR3 length: 16 amino acids. The CDR3 nucleotides are TGTGCCAGCAGCCAAAGGTACAGGGCCACTAATGAAAAACTGTTTTTT. It encodes CASSQRYRATNEKLFF.

The V gene is TRBV29-1, the J gene TRBJ1-1, with 7 bases matching TRBD1. The germline CDR1 and CDR2 sequences are SQVTM and ANQGSEA. V was clipped by 7 bases and J by 5 bases; unmatched bases: 7. The CDR3 runs 12 residues. The CDR3 nucleotides read TGCAGCGCCGATCCAGGGGGGACTGAAGCTTTCTTT. Translation: CSADPGGTEAFF.

This clone was recorded only once. The rearrangement joins TRBV5-4 to TRBJ1-1, with D hard to call. CDR3 size: 15 residues. V gave up 0 bases and J gave up 1 base, with 10 bases separating them. Germline CDR1 SGHNT, CDR2 YYREEE (reference sequence). The CDR3 here is CASSLGSAGNTEAFF. The CDR3 coding sequence is TGTGCCAGCAGCTTGGGCTCAGCGGGGAACACTGAAGCTTTCTTT.

By proportion, this clone is medium-sized. The sample carries other DNA sequences with the same CDR3. The chain combines TRBV7-9 with TRBJ1-6; TRBD1 matches 9 bases. The germline CDR1 and CDR2 sequences are SEHNR and FQNEAQ (reference sequence). The CDR3 covers 16 residues. Trimming cost V 5 bases and J 8 bases; bases outside gene matches: 10. CDR3 bases: TGTGCCAGCAGCGTGGCCGGGACAGGGCGTGATTCACCCCTCCACTTT. Its translation: CASSVAGTGRDSPLHF.

As to this clone: Other DNA sequences in this specimen translate into the identical CDR3. The V call is TRBV7-9, the J call TRBJ1-5, with D possibly being TRBD1 (6 bases). The V gene's germline CDR1 is SEHNR and CDR2 FQNEAQ (reference sequence). The length of the CDR3 is 14 residues. Trimming left V 1 base short and J 5 bases short, with 9 bases between. CDR3 sequence reads: CASSLGRGDQPQHF. The DNA for the CDR3 is TGTGCCAGCAGCTTAGGCAGGGGAGATCAGCCCCAGCATTTT.

V and J are TRBV18 and TRBJ1-3, with 8 bases fitting TRBD1. The V and J ends lost 0 bases and 3 bases, in that order; junction bases with no gene match: 4. This CDR3 is built from 16 residues. Germline V lookup: CDR1 KGHSH, CDR2 LQKENI. CDR3 sequence (DNA): TGTGCCAGCTCACCACCGGCCAGGGGGCATGGAAACACCATATATTTT. Its translation is CASSPPARGHGNTIYF.

This clone was recorded only once. The rearrangement uses TRBV7-3 and TRBJ2-3, with D perhaps matching TRBD2 (7 bases). The germline V gene has CDR1 SGHTA and CDR2 FQGTGA. V shed 5 bases and J shed 3 bases, with 12 bases lying between them. CDR3 length: 14 residues. CDR3 in DNA: TGTGCCAGCAGCCAAGGGGGGGCGACAGATACGCAGTATTTT. Translating it yields CASSQGGATDTQYF. Drawing the rest from reference TRBV7-3 and TRBJ2-3, the complete variable domain is GAGVSQTPSNKVTEKGKYVELRCDPISGHTALYWYRQSLGQGPEFLIYFQGTGAADDSGLPNDRFFAVRPEGSVSTLKIQRTERGDSAVYLCASSQGGATDTQYFGPGTRLTVL.

The rearrangement uses TRBV5-5 and TRBJ2-3, with TRBD2 matching 12 bases. The junction had 4 bases not matched to a gene; V was cut back by 3 bases and J by 2 bases. Germline V gene lookup returns CDR1 SGHKS and CDR2 YYEKEE (reference sequence). The CDR3 runs 16 residues. The CDR3 nucleotides are TGTGCCAGCAGCTCCGGACTAGCGGGACCCACAGATACGCAGTATTTT. Translated, it gives CASSSGLAGPTDTQYF.

The chain is built from TRBV9 and TRBJ2-3; D is unresolved. V shed 4 bases and J shed 6 bases, with 12 bases lying between them. In germline, CDR1 is SGDLS, CDR2 YYNGEE. The CDR3 is 13 residues long. CDR3 in amino acids: CASSQAFSDTQYF. As DNA, the CDR3 is TGTGCCAGCAGCCAAGCTTTTTCGGATACGCAGTATTTT.

J is TRBJ2-1 and V is TRBV6-2 or TRBV6-3; 8 bases agree with TRBD2. The CDR3 contains 17 residues. V lost 2 bases, J lost 8 bases, and 14 bases stayed unmatched. Per the germline V gene, CDR1 is MNHEY and CDR2 is SVGEGT. CDR3 in DNA: TGTGCCAGCAGTTACCCCATCGGTAGAGAGCGGGAGTATGAGCAGTTCTTC. Translation gives CASSYPIGREREYEQFF.

This chain connects TRBV12-3 or TRBV12-4 to TRBJ1-5, with D possibly matching TRBD1 (6 bases). V lost 6 bases, J lost 2 bases, and 8 bases lay in between. The CDR3 runs to 13 residues. The DNA for the CDR3 is TGTGCCAGCAGACAGGGCGGCAATCAGCCCCAGCATTTT. Translating it yields CASRQGGNQPQHF.

The CDR3 DNA follows: TGTGCCAGCAGTTATAGGTCTGGGGCAGAAAATGAAAAACTGTTTTTT. Translated, it gives CASSYRSGAENEKLFF. This chain links TRBV6-6 with TRBJ1-4; D possibly corresponds to TRBD1 (5 bases). The CDR3 is 16 amino acids. Germline CDR1 MNHNY, CDR2 SVGAGI (reference sequence). Trimming took off 3 bases at V and 5 bases at J, with 16 bases between the two ends.

The chain is built from TRBV2 and TRBJ2-3, with D hard to call. V was pared by 3 bases and J by 3 bases, with 10 bases between. Per germline, CDR1 SNHLY and CDR2 FYNNEI. The length of the CDR3 is 14 residues. As DNA, the CDR3 is TGTGCCAGCAGTGATTTTCTTCTGACAGATACGCAGTATTTT. It is translated as CASSDFLLTDTQYF.